The following is a T cell receptor beta chain sequence with its context. The target antigen is unknown. The sample comes from a study of T cell responses to AZD1222 COVID-19 vaccine. Study outcomes and limitations: Among the donors, most were white British and more were female, and clonal diversity was possibly underestimated. At 160-218 and 743-854, vaccine-associated CD4 TCRs were dominant, and they spanned spike.

The length of the CDR3 is 14 residues. The V end was cut by 5 bases, the J end by 7 bases, with 15 bases between. Germline V gene data show CDR1 as SGHTA and CDR2 as FQGTGA. TCRdb keeps only in-frame clones here, not all; method: immunoSEQ multiplex PCR. Of over 150,000 clones in the sample, roughly nine tenths were seen once. This sequence originates from an adult in good health. The V and J genes are TRBV7-3 and TRBJ2-1; D tentatively fits TRBD1 or TRBD2 (5 bases each). The sample in question was peripheral blood, obtained on day 0 of MenACWY control vaccination. The CDR3 here is CASSRDPRANEQFF. The CDR3 DNA reads as TGTGCCAGCAGCAGGGACCCCCGGGCAAATGAGCAGTTCTTC.